Listed below are T cell receptor beta chains from one sample, sequenced in a study of T cells expressing NK-cell markers. From its re-call of the 5' RACE reads, TCRdb lists each CDR3 protein once, without DNA. The data show approximately 440,000 distinct CDR3 sequences, and the top ten clones hold about 1.5%. Sequenced input: blood T cells: a sorted CD56 or NKG2C T cell subset, CD4+ or CD8+ T cells, or bulk PBMC T cells (not recorded which). Receptors originate from a woman aged 45-65 years in good health. The CDR3 runs from the conserved cysteine through the conserved F or W. Fields, in order: J gene, V gene, CDR3 protein.

TRBJ2-1 TRBV6-6 CASSPPGLAGGDEQFF
TRBJ2-1 TRBV6-4 CASSALEGGEQFF
TRBJ1-1 TRBV6-5 CASSTGFSAFF
TRBJ2-3 TRBV3-1 CASSRTVGTDTQYF
TRBJ2-2 TRBV12-3/TRBV12-4 CASSLVDWTYTGELFF
TRBJ2-5 TRBV2 CASRAREARETQYF
TRBJ2-1 TRBV12-3/TRBV12-4 CASSLAGTRSHEQFF
TRBJ2-3 TRBV5-1 CASSWEGRRGDTQYF
TRBJ2-1 TRBV4-1 CASSLSGLSGNEQFF
TRBJ2-2 TRBV19 CASRREGRTGELFF
TRBJ1-1 TRBV7-9 CASSLALRSGTEAFF
TRBJ2-7 TRBV7-9 CASSTGQGTFYEQYF